Reported below is one T cell receptor beta chain. This entry belongs to a study of blood T cell repertoires in COVID-19. Study information: Acute-phase and convalescent COVID-19 samples originated in the United States, Italy and Spain. PBMCs, B-cell-depleted T cells, or T cells were the source of the cDNA or gDNA that made up the material.

Source study methods: Amplifying reference gene primers gave estimates of nucleated cell counts. Sequencing was performed with immunoSEQ multiplex PCR; in TCRdb, only in-frame clones are kept and a portion is missing. Clone size and V and J calls were adopted from that table, with D and trimming inferred from the DNA. The sample has some 170,000 clones, 80% to 90% seen once. After removal of 4 bases from V and 9 bases from J, the junction contained 8 bases not matched to a gene. Germline CDR1 and CDR2: SEHNR and FQNEAQ (reference sequence). The CDR3 is 15 residues long. Sequenced sample: peripheral blood. The chain recombines TRBV7-9 with TRBJ2-1, with 11 bases matching TRBD1. The sequence was obtained from a woman between 50 and 59 years old with acute or convalescent COVID-19. Here the CDR3 DNA reads TGTGCCAGCAGCTCATCGGGACAGGGGGGCAGTGAGCAGTTCTTC. It encodes CASSSSGQGGSEQFF. Filled out from reference TRBV7-9 and TRBJ2-1, the complete variable domain reads DTGVSQNPRHKITKRGQNVTFRCDPISEHNRLYWYRQTLGQGPEFLTYFQNEAQLEKSRLLSDRFSAERPKGSFSTLEIQRTEQGDSAMYLCASSSSGQGGSEQFFGPGTRLTVL.